This TCR beta chain originates from a study of shared clonotypes between healthy human individuals. CDR3 length: 12 residues. The data were produced by immunoSEQ multiplex PCR, yet TCRdb's version contains in-frame clones alone and is incomplete. This table has some 1 million clones, around 76% appearing once. Remarks on this clone: Its antigen is unknown.

Study conclusions and caveats: The generation probabilities recorded for non-shared clonotypes fell below those of clonotypes shared by all four donors.

The chain links TRBV21-1 to TRBJ1-5. TRBV21-1 is a recognized pseudogene. The sequence derives from a young man in good health. Material for sequencing was memory CD4+ T cells sorted from blood. Subset noted: CD45RA-negative fraction. CDR3 amino acids: CASSTRHQPQHF. CDR3 nucleotides: TGTGCCAGCAGCACCCGTCATCAGCCCCAGCATTTT.